This entry lists 5 T cell receptor beta chains sequenced from one sample in a study of T cell responses to AZD1222 COVID-19 vaccine. Only in-frame clones appear in the TCRdb table, and some are missing; sequencing was by immunoSEQ multiplex PCR. The sample lists some 180,000 clones, roughly 90% seen once, with more than 1.5% in the top ten. Sequencing used peripheral blood, obtained on day 0 of AZD1222 vaccination. These receptors came from an adult in good health.

The J gene is TRBJ1-1, the V gene TRBV5-1, with TRBD1 identical over 7 bases. V trimming: 3 bases; J trimming: 4 bases; junction bases outside the gene matches: 12. Germline CDR1 SGHRS, CDR2 YFSETQ. The CDR3 sequence is 16 residues long. CDR3 bases: TGCGCCAGCAGCTCGGAGCAGGGGGGCGTTGGCACTGAAGCTTTCTTT. Its protein product is CASSSEQGGVGTEAFF.

The J gene is TRBJ1-2, the V gene TRBV20-1; D unclear. The CDR3 is 11 residues long. The germline CDR1 and CDR2 sequences are DFQATT and SNEGSKA (reference sequence). V was trimmed by 4 bases and J by 3 bases, leaving 6 bases between them. CDR3 in DNA: TGCAGTGCTAAGGCGTACTATGGCTACACCTTC. This encodes CSAKAYYGYTF.

V gene TRBV30 combines with J gene TRBJ2-1; the D gene is possibly TRBD2 (5 bases). The ends were cut back, 3 bases at V and 7 bases at J, with 19 bases in the middle. This CDR3 has 15 residues. Germline assignment: CDR1 GTSNPN and CDR2 SVGIG (reference sequence). This CDR3 is CAWSSRAPGMNEQFF. In DNA form, the CDR3 reads TGTGCCTGGAGCTCCCGAGCGCCGGGGATGAATGAGCAGTTCTTC.

V and J are TRBV7-2 and TRBJ1-1; 7 bases map to TRBD1. The ends lost 3 bases at V and 3 bases at J; junction bases unmatched: 13. CDR1 is SGHTA, CDR2 FQGNSA, per germline. The CDR3 consists of 17 residues. The CDR3 coding sequence is TGTGCCAGCAGCTTGGGGAGGGGGCCGATAGGGTACACTGAAGCTTTCTTT. It codes for CASSLGRGPIGYTEAFF.

This sequence joins TRBV19 and TRBJ2-2; D ambiguous. From germline, CDR1 is LNHDA and CDR2 SQIVND (reference sequence). CDR3 size: 13 residues. Deletions cut 0 bases from V and 6 bases from J, with 5 bases between. The CDR3 DNA is TGTGCCAGTAGTATAGAAACCGCCGGGGAGCTGTTTTTT. As protein: CASSIETAGELFF. The variable domain in full, completed from reference TRBV19 and TRBJ2-2, reads DGGITQSPKYLFRKEGQNVTLSCEQNLNHDAMYWYRQDPGQGLRLIYYSQIVNDFQKGDIAEGYSVSREKKESFPLTVTSAQKNPTAFYLCASSIETAGELFFGEGSRLTVL.